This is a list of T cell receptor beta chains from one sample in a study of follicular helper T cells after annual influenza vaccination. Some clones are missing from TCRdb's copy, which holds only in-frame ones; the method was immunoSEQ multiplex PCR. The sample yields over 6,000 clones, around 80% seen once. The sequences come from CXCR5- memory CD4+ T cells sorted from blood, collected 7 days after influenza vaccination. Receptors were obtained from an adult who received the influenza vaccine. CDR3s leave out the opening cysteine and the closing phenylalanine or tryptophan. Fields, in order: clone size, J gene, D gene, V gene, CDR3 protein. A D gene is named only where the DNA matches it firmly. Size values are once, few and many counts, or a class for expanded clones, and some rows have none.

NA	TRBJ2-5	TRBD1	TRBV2	ASSGTGQETQY
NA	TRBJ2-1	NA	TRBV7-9	ASSITIDEQF
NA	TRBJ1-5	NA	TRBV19	ASSTQSNQPQH
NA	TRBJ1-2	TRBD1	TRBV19	ASSIRGRGPSGYT
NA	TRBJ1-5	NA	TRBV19	ASSIGGLGQPQH
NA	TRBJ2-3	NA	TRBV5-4	ASSLGRVRLSTDTQY
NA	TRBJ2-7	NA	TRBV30	AWSPQEGWNYEQY
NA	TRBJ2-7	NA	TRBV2	ASSVPQGGQVYEQY
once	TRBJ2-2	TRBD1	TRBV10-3	AISPGQGASGELF
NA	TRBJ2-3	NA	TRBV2	ASSEWDRTDTQY
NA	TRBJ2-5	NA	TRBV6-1	ASRARVLQETQY
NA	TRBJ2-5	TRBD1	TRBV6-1	ASSGRQGLGETQY
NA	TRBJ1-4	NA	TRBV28	ASSYGRRGSTNEKLF
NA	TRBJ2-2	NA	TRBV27	ASSLATGELF
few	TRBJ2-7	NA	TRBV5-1	ASSVDPSSYEQY
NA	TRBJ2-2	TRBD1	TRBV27	ASSRVLAGTGGTGELF
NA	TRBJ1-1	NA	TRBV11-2	ASSFAGGAEAF
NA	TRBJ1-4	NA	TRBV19	ASSTRIRAEKLF
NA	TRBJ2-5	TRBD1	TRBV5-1	ASSAGQGVWETQY
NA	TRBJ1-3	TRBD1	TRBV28	ASSPPGQGIPGNTIY
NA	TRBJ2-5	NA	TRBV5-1	ASSLAGGETQY
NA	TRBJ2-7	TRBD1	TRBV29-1	SVSQGRDYEQY
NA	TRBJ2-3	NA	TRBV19	ASSTVRGRVEADTQY
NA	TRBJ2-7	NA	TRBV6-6	ASSYSKASHLYEQY